These 25 T cell receptor beta chains share one sample of origin, sequenced in a study of T cells after posttransplantation cyclophosphamide (dated by TCRdb to 2016 to 2017). The library was produced with the immunoSEQ multiplex PCR assay. TCRdb limited this immuneACCESS table to in-frame rearrangements with V and J called. A share of clones is missing; checked studies link under half to unresolved V genes, and the rest is unexplained. This sample comprises 35,000 to 50,000 clones, 90% of them detected only once. Of the sample, about 2.5% falls within the top ten clones. The meaning of the sample's treatment or condition label: high-dose cyclophosphamide on days +3 and +4 as single-agent GVHD prophylaxis. Patients in the PTCy group got busulfan and fludarabine conditioning, a marrow graft from a related or unrelated donor, and cyclophosphamide on days +3 and +4. The sequenced sample was PBMCs, obtained 55 to 70 days after allogeneic stem cell transplant with posttransplant cyclophosphamide. These receptors were taken from a male patient aged 55 to 70 who received an allogeneic stem cell transplant from a related donor and was CMV-positive. After a transplant, certain T cells may trace back to the graft donor.

Points on this clone: At the DNA level, this CDR3 is encoded by other sequences in the same sample as well. This chain uses TRBV9 with TRBJ1-6; 9 bases fit TRBD1. Unmatched junction bases numbered 11, after V lost 3 bases and J lost 13 bases. The CDR3 totals 15 residues. In germline, CDR1 is SGDLS, CDR2 YYNGEE. Written as DNA, the CDR3 is TGTGCCAGCAGCGGGGGGACAGGGAAAGGCTCCCCCCTCCACTTT. As protein: CASSGGTGKGSPLHF.

The chain joins TRBV15 to TRBJ2-3, with TRBD2 matching over 9 bases. Germline CDR1 and CDR2: LNHNV and YYDKDF (reference sequence). V shed 0 bases, J shed 4 bases, and the junction held 8 bases outside the gene matches. This CDR3 is built from 17 residues. The CDR3 bases are TGTGCCACCAGCAGAGATCAGCTAGCGGGGTTCTCAGATACGCAGTATTTT. Its translation is CATSRDQLAGFSDTQYF. Variable domain in full (rest from reference TRBV15 and TRBJ2-3): DAMVIQNPRYQVTQFGKPVTLSCSQTLNHNVMYWYQQKSSQAPKLLFHYYDKDFNNEADTPDNFQSRRPNTSFCFLDIRSPGLGDTAMYLCATSRDQLAGFSDTQYFGPGTRLTVL.

The V call is TRBV5-4, the J call TRBJ2-2; D unresolved. V was pared by 0 bases and J by 0 bases, with 9 bases between. Germline lookup yields CDR1 SGHNT and CDR2 YYREEE (reference sequence). This CDR3 comprises 16 residues. The CDR3 spells CASSLEAAANTGELFF. The CDR3 DNA reads TGTGCCAGCAGCTTGGAGGCGGCAGCGAACACCGGGGAGCTGTTTTTT.

The genes are TRBV5-1 and TRBJ1-2; 9 nucleotides agree with TRBD1. This CDR3 is 13 amino acids long. Germline V gene sequence: CDR1 SGHRS, CDR2 YFSETQ. Losses at the gene ends were 4 bases for V and 4 bases for J; bases not matched to a gene: 2. CDR3 in DNA: TGCGCCAGCAGCGGGGGACAGGGCTATGGCTACACCTTC. Its protein product is CASSGGQGYGYTF.

This clone was counted once. The chain is built from TRBV5-5 and TRBJ1-5; the match to TRBD1 covers 7 bases. CDR1 and CDR2 (germline): SGHKS, YYEKEE (reference sequence). V trimming: 3 bases; J trimming: 2 bases; junction bases outside the gene matches: 2. This CDR3 spans 14 amino acids. CDR3 sequence reads: CASSSTGGNQPQHF. The CDR3 DNA reads as TGTGCCAGCAGCTCTACAGGGGGCAATCAGCCCCAGCATTTT.

V usage is TRBV5-8 and J usage is TRBJ1-2; 7 bases align to TRBD1. Trimming took 1 base from V and 6 from J; bases not matched to a gene: 3. Looked up from germline, CDR1 is SGHTS and CDR2 is YDEGEE. There are 13 residues in the CDR3. CDR3 in DNA: TGTGCCAGCAGCTTGTTAGGGGGCGATGGCTACACCTTC. This translates into CASSLLGGDGYTF.

The genes are TRBV11-2 and TRBJ2-7; D tentatively fits TRBD1 or TRBD2 (5 bases each). V was clipped by 5 bases and J by 0 bases, with 11 bases between them. The CDR3 contains 14 residues. Germline values: CDR1 SGHAT, CDR2 FQNNGV. The CDR3 spells CASSQLGGSYEQYV. In DNA, the CDR3 is TGTGCCAGCAGCCAACTTGGGGGCTCCTACGAGCAGTACGTC.

The CDR3 protein is CASSRKGSGNRFF. CDR3 nucleotides: TGTGCCAGCAGTCGGAAAGGGTCCGGGAATCGGTTCTTC. The V and J genes are TRBV2 and TRBJ2-1; tentative D call: TRBD2 (5 bases). The germline gives CDR1 SNHLY, CDR2 FYNNEI. Between the trimmed V and J ends, which lost 5 bases and 15 bases, there was a span of 20 bases. There are 13 residues in the CDR3.

The gene calls are TRBV7-9 and TRBJ2-7, with D unresolved. The CDR3 is made up of 12 amino acids. Germline CDR1 reads SEHNR; CDR2 reads FQNEAQ (reference sequence). V was cut by 7 bases and J by 6 bases, with 13 bases left in between. CDR3 in DNA: TGTGCCAGCACCCGTCTCTCTAGCGAGCAGTACTTC. Translation gives CASTRLSSEQYF.

This sequence joins TRBV5-1 and TRBJ2-3, with unresolved D. CDR3 size: 14 residues. Germline values: CDR1 SGHRS, CDR2 YFSETQ. V gave up 0 bases and J gave up 6 bases, with 11 bases separating them. CDR3 sequence (DNA): TGCGCCAGCAGCTTGGACAGCTCATCGGATACGCAGTATTTT. It translates to CASSLDSSSDTQYF.

The rearrangement links TRBV6-6 to TRBJ1-4; weak D call: TRBD1 (5 bases). CDR3 length: 14 amino acids. V lost 6 bases, J lost 2 bases, and 10 bases lay in between. Germline assignment: CDR1 MNHNY and CDR2 SVGAGI (reference sequence). The CDR3 DNA sequence: TGTGCCAGCAGCAGGGATTTTACTAATGAAAAACTGTTTTTT. Translating gives CASSRDFTNEKLFF.

V and J are TRBV4-1 and TRBJ1-1; 8 bases match TRBD1. This CDR3 has 15 residues. V was clipped by 3 bases and J by 5 bases; unmatched bases: 8. Germline V gene lookup returns CDR1 MGHRA and CDR2 YSYEKL. CDR3 nucleotides: TGCGCCAGCAGCCATCCCGGACAGGGTGAAACTGAAGCTTTCTTT. Translated, it gives CASSHPGQGETEAFF.

This chain uses TRBV6-1 with TRBJ1-2; D gene unclear. This CDR3 region has 13 residues. With 4 bases removed from V and 4 bases from J, the gap between germline ends came to 10 bases. From germline, CDR1 is MNHNS and CDR2 SASEGT. The CDR3 DNA is TGTGCCAGCAGTGTGTCAGGACTCTATGGCTACACCTTC. Protein sequence: CASSVSGLYGYTF.

The V and J genes are TRBV19 and TRBJ1-1; TRBD1 is a possible D gene (6 bases). With 6 bases removed from V and 1 base from J, the gap between germline ends came to 15 bases. The CDR3 loop spans 15 amino acids. In germline, CDR1 is LNHDA, CDR2 SQIVND (reference sequence). In DNA form, the CDR3 reads TGTGCCAGTAGCTATGGGACATTTGGGAACACTGAAGCTTTCTTT. This codes for CASSYGTFGNTEAFF.

The chain has TRBV6-1 and TRBJ2-3; 9 bases agree with TRBD2. Germline V gene sequence: CDR1 MNHNS, CDR2 SASEGT. The junction had 7 bases not matched to a gene; V was cut back by 7 bases and J by 5 bases. This CDR3 region has 14 residues. The CDR3 loop reads CASIGGGAGDTQYF. Written as DNA, the CDR3 is TGTGCCAGCATCGGCGGGGGGGCGGGAGATACGCAGTATTTT.

This clone turned up a few times. The chain employs TRBV10-3 and TRBJ2-7; perhaps TRBD1 as D (6 bases). Trimming removed 6 bases at V and 0 bases at J, with 9 bases between. Germline V lookup: CDR1 ENHRY, CDR2 SYGVKD. CDR3 length: 13 amino acids. The DNA for the CDR3 is TGTGCCATCAGCTCGGACAGCTCCTACGAGCAGTACTTC. This sequence encodes CAISSDSSYEQYF.

This clone has just one count. V is TRBV4-1 and J is TRBJ2-7, with 8 nucleotides matching TRBD2. The CDR3 loop spans 17 amino acids. Germline CDR1 and CDR2: MGHRA and YSYEKL. After removal of 4 bases from V and 0 bases from J, the junction contained 11 bases not matched to a gene. The CDR3 spells CASSLTISGESSYEQYF. CDR3 sequence (DNA): TGCGCCAGCAGCCTGACTATTAGCGGGGAGAGCTCCTACGAGCAGTACTTC.

The J gene is TRBJ2-6, the V gene TRBV5-1; tentatively, D is TRBD1 (5 bases). The CDR3 has 17 residues. V was trimmed by 4 bases and J by 0 bases, leaving 14 bases between them. Looked up from germline, CDR1 is SGHRS and CDR2 is YFSETQ. CDR3 coding DNA: TGCGCCAGCAGCATAGGACACGCCGCCTCTGGGGCCAACGTCCTGACTTTC. Translating it yields CASSIGHAASGANVLTF.

This chain links TRBV5-6 with TRBJ1-4; D possibly corresponds to TRBD1 (5 bases). CDR1 is SGHDT, CDR2 YYEEEE, per germline. Trimming took off 2 bases at V and 4 bases at J, with 12 bases between the two ends. The CDR3 contains 15 residues. In nucleotides, the CDR3 is TGTGCCAGCAGCTTCTCCTGGCAGGGTAATGAAAAACTGTTTTTT. Amino acid sequence: CASSFSWQGNEKLFF.

The chain employs TRBV6-5 and TRBJ1-2, with 7 bases matching TRBD1. With 6 bases clipped from V and 4 bases from J, the junction kept 8 bases outside the gene matches. The length of the CDR3 is 14 residues. Germline V CDR1 and CDR2: MNHEY, SVGAGI. CDR3 sequence reads: CASRSGTEVYGYTF. CDR3 sequence (DNA): TGTGCCAGCAGATCAGGGACAGAAGTCTATGGCTACACCTTC.

The gene calls are TRBV9 and TRBJ1-2; 7 bases map to TRBD1. CDR3 length equals 15 residues. V gave up 3 bases and J gave up 4 bases; unmatched junction bases: 9. Germline V gene sequence: CDR1 SGDLS, CDR2 YYNGEE. For the CDR3, the DNA is TGTGCCAGCAGCGGGCGACCGGGACAGACCTATGGCTACACCTTC. It encodes CASSGRPGQTYGYTF.

This clone came up a few times. This chain joins TRBV6-6 and TRBJ2-5; 9 bases match TRBD1. From germline, CDR1 is MNHNY and CDR2 SVGAGI (reference sequence). V trimming: 6 bases; J trimming: 4 bases; junction bases outside the gene matches: 9. The CDR3 has 15 amino acids. This CDR3 is CASRGQGGETETQYF. For the CDR3, the DNA is TGTGCCAGCAGGGGACAGGGCGGGGAGACAGAGACCCAGTACTTC.

The rearrangement uses TRBV7-6 and TRBJ2-5; no reliable D call. Germline values: CDR1 SGHVS, CDR2 FNYEAQ. CDR3 length equals 13 residues. The V and J ends lost 1 base and 6 bases respectively, with 9 bases between them. The CDR3 sequence: CASSLGPQQTQYF. The CDR3 bases are TGTGCCAGCAGCTTAGGTCCACAACAGACCCAGTACTTC.

The chain couples TRBV6-1 to TRBJ1-2, with D perhaps matching TRBD1 (5 bases). Trimming stripped 4 bases from V and 8 bases from J, with 14 bases between. The CDR3 length is 13 residues. Germline V gene lookup returns CDR1 MNHNS and CDR2 SASEGT. In DNA form, the CDR3 reads TGTGCCAGCAGTGTGGGGGGTCCTGGGGGCTACACCTTC. This sequence encodes CASSVGGPGGYTF.

The chain links TRBV10-3 to TRBJ2-5, with D possibly matching TRBD2 (5 bases). Trimming took 0 bases from V and 0 from J, leaving 11 bases between them. The CDR3 length is 16 residues. Germline CDR1 reads ENHRY; CDR2 reads SYGVKD. The CDR3 nucleotides read TGTGCCATCAGTGAGTCGAGCGGAGCGTACCAAGAGACCCAGTACTTC. Translated: CAISESSGAYQETQYF.